Given below is one T cell receptor (beta chain) in context. Its antigen is unknown. The data derive from a study of OX40 agonist ivuxolimab in advanced cancers. Across the study: Checkpoint inhibitors had been given previously to over 30% of patients. One patient with hepatocellular carcinoma and two with cutaneous melanoma, three in all, had partial responses. Findings of the study overall: Average numbers of expanded clones were greater in CD8+ T cells than in CD4+. Some patients who did not respond also had low normalized T-cell clonal expansion.

The CDR3 consists of 16 residues. V lost 4 bases and J lost 0, with 16 bases in between. CDR1 is MGHRA and CDR2 is YSYEKL in the germline V gene. The data were produced by immunoSEQ multiplex PCR, yet TCRdb's version contains in-frame clones alone and is incomplete. The top ten hold roughly 9.7% of the sample, which has tens of thousands of clones, approximately 90% seen once. This sample comprised CD4+ or CD8+ T cells sorted from blood, obtained in a trial of the OX40 agonist ivuxolimab. The chain joins TRBV4-1 to TRBJ2-7; D gene unclear. The TCR sequence derives from an adult with an advanced solid tumor such as melanoma, head and neck, liver or kidney cancer. The CDR3 region has the DNA TGCGCCAGCAGCCCCATCTTCACGGTTGGCTCCTACGAGCAGTACTTC. As protein: CASSPIFTVGSYEQYF.